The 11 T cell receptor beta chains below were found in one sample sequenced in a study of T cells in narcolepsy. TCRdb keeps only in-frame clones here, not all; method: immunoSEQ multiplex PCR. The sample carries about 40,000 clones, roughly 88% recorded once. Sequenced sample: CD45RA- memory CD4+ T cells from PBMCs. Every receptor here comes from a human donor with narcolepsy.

The CDR3 sequence: CASSTKPLSGHRNTEAFF. The CDR3 DNA is TGTGCCAGCAGCACAAAGCCCTTATCGGGACATAGGAACACTGAAGCTTTCTTT. V usage is TRBV21-1 and J usage is TRBJ1-1; the table's TRBD1 call for D was not verified on the DNA. TRBV21-1 is given as a pseudogene. The CDR3 is 18 amino acids.

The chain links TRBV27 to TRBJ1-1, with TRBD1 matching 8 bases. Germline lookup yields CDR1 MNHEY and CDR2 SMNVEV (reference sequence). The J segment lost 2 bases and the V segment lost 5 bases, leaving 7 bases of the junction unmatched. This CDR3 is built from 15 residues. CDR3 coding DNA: TGTGCCAGCAGTATACGACAGGGGAAAAACACTGAAGCTTTCTTT. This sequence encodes CASSIRQGKNTEAFF.

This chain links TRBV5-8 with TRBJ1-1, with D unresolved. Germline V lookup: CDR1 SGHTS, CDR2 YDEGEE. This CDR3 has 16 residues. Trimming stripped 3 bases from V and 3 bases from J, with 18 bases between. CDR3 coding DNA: TGTGCCAGCAGCTCTTACCGACGACGGAGAGACACTGAAGCTTTCTTT. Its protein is CASSSYRRRRDTEAFF.

The DNA of the CDR3 is TGTGCCAGCAGCGGGACAGGGAACAATCAGCCCCAGCATTTT. This sequence encodes CASSGTGNNQPQHF. V is TRBV6-1 and J is TRBJ1-5; TRBD1 matches at 9 bases. Germline V gene data show CDR1 as MNHNS and CDR2 as SASEGT. This CDR3 is built from 14 residues. Losses at the gene ends were 6 bases for V and 3 bases for J; bases not matched to a gene: 3.

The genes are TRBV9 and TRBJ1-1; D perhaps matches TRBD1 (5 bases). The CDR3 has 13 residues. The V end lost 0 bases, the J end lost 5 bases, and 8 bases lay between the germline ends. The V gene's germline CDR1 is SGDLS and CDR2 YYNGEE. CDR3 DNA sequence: TGTGCCAGCAGCGTAGCCTCAGGGACTGAAGCTTTCTTT. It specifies CASSVASGTEAFF.

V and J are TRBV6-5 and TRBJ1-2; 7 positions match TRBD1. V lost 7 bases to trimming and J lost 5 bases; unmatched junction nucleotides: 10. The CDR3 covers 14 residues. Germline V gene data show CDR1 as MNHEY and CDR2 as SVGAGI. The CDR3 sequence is CASNRQGSGYGYTF. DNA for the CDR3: TGTGCCAGCAACAGACAGGGTTCGGGTTATGGCTACACCTTC.

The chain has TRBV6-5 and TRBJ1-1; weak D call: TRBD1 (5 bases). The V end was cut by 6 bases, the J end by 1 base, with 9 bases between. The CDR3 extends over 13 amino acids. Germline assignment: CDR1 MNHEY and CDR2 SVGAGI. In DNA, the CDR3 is TGTGCCAGCAGCCGAGGACAGAACACTGAAGCTTTCTTT. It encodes CASSRGQNTEAFF.

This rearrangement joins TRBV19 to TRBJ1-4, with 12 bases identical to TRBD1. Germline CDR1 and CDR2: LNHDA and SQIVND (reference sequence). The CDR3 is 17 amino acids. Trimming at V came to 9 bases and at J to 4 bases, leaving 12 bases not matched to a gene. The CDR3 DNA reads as TGTGCCAGCCGGTCTCCGGGACAGGGGGCTGGTAATGAAAAACTGTTTTTT. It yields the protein CASRSPGQGAGNEKLFF. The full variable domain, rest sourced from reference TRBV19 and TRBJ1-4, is DGGITQSPKYLFRKEGQNVTLSCEQNLNHDAMYWYRQDPGQGLRLIYYSQIVNDFQKGDIAEGYSVSREKKESFPLTVTSAQKNPTAFYLCASRSPGQGAGNEKLFFGSGTQLSVL.

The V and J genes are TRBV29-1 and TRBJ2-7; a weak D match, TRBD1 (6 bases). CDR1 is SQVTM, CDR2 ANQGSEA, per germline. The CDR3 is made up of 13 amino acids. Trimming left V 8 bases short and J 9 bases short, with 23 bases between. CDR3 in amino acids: CSTEGGISHGQYF. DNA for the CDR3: TGCAGCACCGAAGGGGGAATCAGCCACGGGCAGTACTTC.

CDR3 sequence: CASSPRPFSRDVAYEQYF. The DNA of the CDR3 is TGTGCCAGCAGCCCCCGCCCTTTTAGCCGGGACGTAGCCTACGAGCAGTACTTC. The chain carries TRBV11-2 and TRBJ2-7, with D perhaps matching TRBD1 or TRBD2 (5 bases each). This CDR3 comprises 18 residues. Looked up from germline, CDR1 is SGHAT and CDR2 is FQNNGV. V lost 5 bases and J 2 bases, leaving 25 bases between the germline ends. Full variable domain (missing parts from reference TRBV11-2 and TRBJ2-7): EAGVAQSPRYKIIEKRQSVAFWCNPISGHATLYWYQQILGQGPKLLIQFQNNGVVDDSQLPKDRFSAERLKGVDSTLKIQPAKLEDSAVYLCASSPRPFSRDVAYEQYFGPGTRLTVT.

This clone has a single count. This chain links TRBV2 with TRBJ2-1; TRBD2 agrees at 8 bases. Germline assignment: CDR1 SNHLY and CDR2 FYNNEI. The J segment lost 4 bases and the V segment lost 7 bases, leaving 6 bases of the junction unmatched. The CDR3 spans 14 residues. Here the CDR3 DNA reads TGTGCCAGCACCCGGCGGGGGGAGTACAATGAGCAGTTCTTC. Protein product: CASTRRGEYNEQFF.